The following is a T cell receptor (beta chain) sequence with its context. As handled by the study authors: Amplified reference gene primers provided the basis for estimating nucleated cell counts. TCRdb keeps only in-frame clones here, not all; method: immunoSEQ multiplex PCR. V and J calls and clone size follow that table, whereas D and trimming were derived from the DNA. Here the sample spans around 99,000 clones, around 89% being singletons. With 0 bases clipped from V and 6 bases from J, the junction kept 5 bases outside the gene matches. This CDR3 has 15 amino acids. From germline, CDR1 is LGHNA and CDR2 YNFKEQ. These data originate in a study of blood T cell repertoires in COVID-19. Overall study: Donors in the United States, Italy and Spain gave samples during acute or convalescent COVID-19. Nucleic acid was either cDNA or gDNA, and it came from T cells, B-cell-depleted T cells, or PBMCs.

Sequencing was performed on peripheral blood. The chain has TRBV4-2 and TRBJ2-7; 10 positions agree with TRBD1. This TCR was recovered from a man aged 45-60 years with active or convalescent COVID-19. CDR3 DNA sequence: TGTGCCAGCAGCCAAGAAGGGACAGGGGATACCGAGCAGTACTTC. This codes for CASSQEGTGDTEQYF.